This T cell receptor beta chain was recorded in a study of blood T cell repertoires in COVID-19. Looking at the study overall: Researchers got acute and convalescent COVID-19 samples from the United States, Italy and Spain.

Between the trimmed V and J ends, which lost 0 bases and 1 base, there was a span of 11 bases. CDR1 is SGHDT and CDR2 is YYEEEE in the germline V gene. This CDR3 region has 16 residues. In the original analysis: Amplifying reference gene primers gave estimates of nucleated cell counts. Produced via immunoSEQ multiplex PCR; TCRdb's table is partial and in-frame only. That table furnishes V, J and clone size, whereas the DNA furnished D and trimming. Among some 140,000 clones listed, about 89% were seen once. This receptor was obtained from a man aged 45-60 years with acute or convalescent COVID-19. The sample was peripheral blood. V is TRBV5-6 and J is TRBJ1-5; D gene uncertain. DNA of the CDR3: TGTGCCAGCAGCTTGGGGATAACTAGGAGCAATCAGCCCCAGCATTTT. This sequence encodes CASSLGITRSNQPQHF. The whole variable domain, filled in from reference TRBV5-6 and TRBJ1-5, reads DAGVTQSPTHLIKTRGQQVTLRCSPKSGHDTVSWYQQALGQGPQFIFQYYEEEERQRGNFPDRFSGHQFPNYSSELNVNALLLGDSALYLCASSLGITRSNQPQHFGDGTRLSIL.